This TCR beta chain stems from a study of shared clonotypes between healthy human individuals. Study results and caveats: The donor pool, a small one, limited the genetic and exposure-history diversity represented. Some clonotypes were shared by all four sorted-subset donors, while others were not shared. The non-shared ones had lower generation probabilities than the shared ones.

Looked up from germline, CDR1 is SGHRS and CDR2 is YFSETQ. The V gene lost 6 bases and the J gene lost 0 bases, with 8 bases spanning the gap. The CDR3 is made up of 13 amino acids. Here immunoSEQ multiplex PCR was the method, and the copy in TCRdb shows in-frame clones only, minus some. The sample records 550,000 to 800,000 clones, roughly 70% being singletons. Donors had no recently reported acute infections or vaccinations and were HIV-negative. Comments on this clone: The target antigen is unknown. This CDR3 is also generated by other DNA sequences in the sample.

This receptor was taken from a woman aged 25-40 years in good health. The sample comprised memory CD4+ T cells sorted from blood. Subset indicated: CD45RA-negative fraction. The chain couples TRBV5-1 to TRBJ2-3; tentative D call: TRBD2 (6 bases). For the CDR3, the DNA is TGCGCCAGCAACAGCGGGAGCACAGATACGCAGTATTTT. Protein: CASNSGSTDTQYF.